The 3 T cell receptor beta chains below come from one sample, sequenced in a study of PD-1 blockade in classical Hodgkin lymphoma. Here immunoSEQ multiplex PCR was the method, and the copy in TCRdb shows in-frame clones only, minus some. In the table there are some 62,000 clones, 70% to 90% of which are singletons. All patients experienced relapse after autologous stem cell transplantation, and brentuximab vedotin exposure was variable. The sample was peripheral blood mononuclear cells (PBMCs), taken at baseline. All receptors derive from a human donor with classical Hodgkin lymphoma.

The V and J genes are TRBV6-6 and TRBJ2-7; TRBD2 matches at 11 bases. The germline CDR1 and CDR2 sequences are MNHNY and SVGAGI (reference sequence). This CDR3 has 14 amino acids. J was trimmed by 5 bases and V by 0 bases; bases with no gene match: 0. The CDR3, as DNA: TGTGCCAGCAGTTACTCTAGCGGGGGGGACGAGCAGTACTTC. It yields the protein CASSYSSGGDEQYF.

The chain employs TRBV7-8 and TRBJ2-5; TRBD2 aligns across 8 bases. Trimming cost V 7 bases and J 5 bases; bases outside gene matches: 9. CDR1 SGHVS and CDR2 FQNEAQ come from the germline V gene. There are 14 residues in the CDR3. The CDR3: CASNLPGGGETQYF. In DNA, the CDR3 is TGTGCCAGCAACCTCCCCGGGGGGGGTGAGACCCAGTACTTC.

The chain has TRBV6-5 and TRBJ1-2; no clear D gene. Trimming took off 5 bases at V and 5 bases at J, with 15 bases between the two ends. The CDR3 loop spans 14 amino acids. Germline CDR1 reads MNHEY; CDR2 reads SVGAGI. In nucleotides, the CDR3 is TGTGCCAGCAGTCCTTACCCTGGCCCTTATGGCTACACCTTC. Its translation is CASSPYPGPYGYTF.